This T cell receptor beta chain was profiled in a study of blood T cell repertoires in COVID-19. This clone has a single count. Authors' methods: Estimates of nucleated cell counts were drawn from the amplification of reference gene primers. TCRdb's table, derived via immunoSEQ multiplex PCR, lists solely in-frame clones and lacks some. V and J calls and clone size come straight from that table; D and trimming were deduced from the DNA. The table has hundreds of thousands of clones, around 88% seen once. The germline V gene encodes CDR1 SGHNT and CDR2 YENEEA. The CDR3 is made up of 12 amino acids. V gave up 5 bases and J gave up 8 bases, with 12 bases separating them.

The rearrangement links TRBV11-3 to TRBJ2-5, with D possibly matching TRBD1 (5 bases). This sequence was found in a woman under 40 who had recovered from COVID-19. Sequencing was carried out using peripheral blood. Written as DNA, the CDR3 is TGTGCCAGCAGCCCTGCTCAGGGCACCCAGTACTTC. Its translation is CASSPAQGTQYF. The variable domain in full, with the rest retrieved from reference TRBV11-3 and TRBJ2-5, is EAGVVQSPRYKIIEKKQPVAFWCNPISGHNTLYWYLQNLGQGPELLIRYENEEAVDDSQLPKDRFSAERLKGVDSTLKIQPAELGDSAVYLCASSPAQGTQYFGPGTRLLVL.